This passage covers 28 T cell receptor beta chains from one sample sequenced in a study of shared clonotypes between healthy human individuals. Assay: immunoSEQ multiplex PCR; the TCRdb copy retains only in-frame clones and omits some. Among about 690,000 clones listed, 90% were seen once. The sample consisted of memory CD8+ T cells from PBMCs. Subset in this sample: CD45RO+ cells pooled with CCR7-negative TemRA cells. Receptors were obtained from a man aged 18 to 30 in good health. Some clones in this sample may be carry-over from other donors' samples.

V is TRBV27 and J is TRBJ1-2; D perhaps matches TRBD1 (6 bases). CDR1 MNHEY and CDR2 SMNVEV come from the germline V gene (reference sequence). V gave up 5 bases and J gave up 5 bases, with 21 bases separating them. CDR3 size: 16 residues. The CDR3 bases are TGTGCCAGCAGTGGTGAACAGGGTGGCGACTATTATGGCTACACCTTC. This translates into CASSGEQGGDYYGYTF.

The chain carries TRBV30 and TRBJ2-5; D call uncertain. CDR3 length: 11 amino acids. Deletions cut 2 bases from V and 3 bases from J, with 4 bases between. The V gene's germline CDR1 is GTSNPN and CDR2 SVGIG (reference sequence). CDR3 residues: CAWSPKETQYF. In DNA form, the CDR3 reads TGTGCCTGGAGTCCCAAAGAGACCCAGTACTTC.

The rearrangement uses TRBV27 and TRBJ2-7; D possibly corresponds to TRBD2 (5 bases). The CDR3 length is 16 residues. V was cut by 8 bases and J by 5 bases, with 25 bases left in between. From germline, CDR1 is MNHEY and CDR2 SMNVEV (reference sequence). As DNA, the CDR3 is TGTGCCAGCTCAAACCTCCCACGGGGTGTTCTCGACGAGCAGTACTTC. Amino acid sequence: CASSNLPRGVLDEQYF.

This CDR3 is CASSPGLRFGDEQYF. CDR3 nucleotides: TGCGCCAGCAGTCCGGGACTACGGTTCGGCGACGAGCAGTACTTC. This chain uses TRBV5-1 with TRBJ2-7; 7 bases are shared with TRBD2. The V gene's germline CDR1 is SGHRS and CDR2 YFSETQ. J lost 5 bases, V lost 5 bases, and 13 bases had no gene match. The CDR3 contains 15 residues.

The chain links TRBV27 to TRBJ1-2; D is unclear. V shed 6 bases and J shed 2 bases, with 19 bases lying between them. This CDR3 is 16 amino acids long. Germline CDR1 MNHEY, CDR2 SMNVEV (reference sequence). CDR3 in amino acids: CASSNSFAGSNYGYTF. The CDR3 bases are TGTGCCAGCAGCAACTCTTTCGCCGGGTCCAACTATGGCTACACCTTC.

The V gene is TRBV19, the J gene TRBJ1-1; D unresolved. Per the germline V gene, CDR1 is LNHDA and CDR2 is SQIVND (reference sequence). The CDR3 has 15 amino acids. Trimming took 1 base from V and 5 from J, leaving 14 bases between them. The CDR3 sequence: CASSIGPGVGTEAFF. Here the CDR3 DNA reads TGTGCCAGTAGTATAGGCCCGGGTGTAGGAACTGAAGCTTTCTTT.

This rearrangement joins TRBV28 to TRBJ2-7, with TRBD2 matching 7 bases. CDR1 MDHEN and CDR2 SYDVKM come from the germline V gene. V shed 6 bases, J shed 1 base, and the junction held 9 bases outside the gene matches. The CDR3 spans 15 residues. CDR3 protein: CASSRTRDYSYEQYF. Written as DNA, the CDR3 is TGTGCCAGCAGCCGAACTCGGGACTATTCCTACGAGCAGTACTTC.

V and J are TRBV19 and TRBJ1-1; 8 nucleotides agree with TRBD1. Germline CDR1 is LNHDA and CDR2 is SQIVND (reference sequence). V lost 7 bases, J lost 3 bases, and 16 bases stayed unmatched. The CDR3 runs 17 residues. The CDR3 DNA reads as TGTGCCAGTAACAGGGGGGATAACAATTGGGCCGACACTGAAGCTTTCTTT. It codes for CASNRGDNNWADTEAFF.

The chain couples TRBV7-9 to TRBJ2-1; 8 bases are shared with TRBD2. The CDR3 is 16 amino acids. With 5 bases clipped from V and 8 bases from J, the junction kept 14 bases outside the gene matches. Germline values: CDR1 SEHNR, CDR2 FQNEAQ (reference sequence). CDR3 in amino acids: CASSPLPGLGFHEQFF. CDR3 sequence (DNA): TGTGCCAGCAGCCCTTTACCGGGACTAGGGTTCCATGAGCAGTTCTTC.

CDR3 coding DNA: TGTGCCAGCACTTATATCGGGGGGACCCAGTACTTC. As protein: CASTYIGGTQYF. The chain has TRBV27 and TRBJ2-5, with D possibly TRBD2 on 6 matching bases. Looked up from germline, CDR1 is MNHEY and CDR2 is SMNVEV (reference sequence). The CDR3 length is 12 residues. V was pared by 7 bases and J by 7 bases, with 13 bases between.

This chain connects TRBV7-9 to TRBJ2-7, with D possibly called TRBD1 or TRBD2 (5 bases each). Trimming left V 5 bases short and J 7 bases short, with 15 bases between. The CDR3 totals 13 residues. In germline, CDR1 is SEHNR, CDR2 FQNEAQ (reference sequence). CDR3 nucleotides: TGTGCCAGCAGCCCCAGTGGGGGTGGAGAGCAGTACTTC. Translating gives CASSPSGGGEQYF.

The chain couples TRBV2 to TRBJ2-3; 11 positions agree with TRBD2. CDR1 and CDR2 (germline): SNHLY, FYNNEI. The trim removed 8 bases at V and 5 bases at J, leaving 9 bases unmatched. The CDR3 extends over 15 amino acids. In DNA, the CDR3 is TGTGCCAGCCAGGGACTAGCGGATGTTCGAGATACGCAGTATTTT. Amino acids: CASQGLADVRDTQYF.

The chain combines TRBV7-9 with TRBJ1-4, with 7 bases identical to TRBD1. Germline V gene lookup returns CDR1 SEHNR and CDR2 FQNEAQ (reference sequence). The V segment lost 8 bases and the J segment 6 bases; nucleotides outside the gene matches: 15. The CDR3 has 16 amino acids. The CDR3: CASGTQGGRLYEKLFF. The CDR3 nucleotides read TGTGCCAGCGGAACTCAAGGGGGCCGTTTATATGAAAAACTGTTTTTT.

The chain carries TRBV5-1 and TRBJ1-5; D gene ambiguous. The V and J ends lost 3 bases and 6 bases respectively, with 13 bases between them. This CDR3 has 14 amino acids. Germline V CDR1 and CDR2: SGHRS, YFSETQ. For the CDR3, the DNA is TGCGCCAGCAGCTCAGAGGGAGGCCTTCAGCCCCAGCATTTT. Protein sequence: CASSSEGGLQPQHF.

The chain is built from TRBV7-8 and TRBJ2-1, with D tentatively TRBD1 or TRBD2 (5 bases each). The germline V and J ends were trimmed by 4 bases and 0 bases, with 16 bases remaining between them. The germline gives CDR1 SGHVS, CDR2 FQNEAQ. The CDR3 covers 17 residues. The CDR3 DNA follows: TGTGCCAGCAGCTCAACAAGCGGAAGGGGCTCCTACAATGAGCAGTTCTTC. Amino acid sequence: CASSSTSGRGSYNEQFF.

The CDR3 bases are TGTGCCAGCAGCTTCATCAGTGCTTCCGAGCAGTACTTC. This translates into CASSFISASEQYF. This chain links TRBV7-9 with TRBJ2-7; D not certain. V dropped 3 bases and J dropped 6 bases, with 12 bases sitting between them. Germline assignment: CDR1 SEHNR and CDR2 FQNEAQ (reference sequence). The CDR3 extends over 13 amino acids.

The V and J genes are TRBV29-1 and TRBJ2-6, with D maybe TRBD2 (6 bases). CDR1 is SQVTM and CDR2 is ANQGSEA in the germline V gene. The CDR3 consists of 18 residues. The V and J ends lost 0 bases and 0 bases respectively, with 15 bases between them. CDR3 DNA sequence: TGCAGCGTTGAAGAGGGAGGCAGCTATCCCTCTGGGGCCAACGTCCTGACTTTC. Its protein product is CSVEEGGSYPSGANVLTF. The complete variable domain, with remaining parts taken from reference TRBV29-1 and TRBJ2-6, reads SAVISQKPSRDICQRGTSLTIQCQVDSQVTMMFWYRQQPGQSLTLIATANQGSEATYESGFVIDKFPISRPNLTFSTLTVSNMSPEDSSIYLCSVEEGGSYPSGANVLTFGAGSRLTVL.

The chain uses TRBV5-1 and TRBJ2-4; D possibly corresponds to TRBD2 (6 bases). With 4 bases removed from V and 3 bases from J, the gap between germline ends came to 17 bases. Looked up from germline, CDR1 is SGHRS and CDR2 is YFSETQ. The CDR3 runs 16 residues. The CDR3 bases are TGCGCCAGCAGCCCCACTTGGCGGGGAGTCAAAAACATTCAGTACTTC. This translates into CASSPTWRGVKNIQYF.

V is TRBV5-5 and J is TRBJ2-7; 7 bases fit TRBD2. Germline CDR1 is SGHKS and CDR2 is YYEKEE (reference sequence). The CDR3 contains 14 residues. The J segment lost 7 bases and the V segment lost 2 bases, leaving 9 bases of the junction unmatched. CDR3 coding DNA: TGTGCCAGCAGCTTAAGCGGGGCCAAGGGGGAGCAGTACTTC. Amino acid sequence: CASSLSGAKGEQYF.

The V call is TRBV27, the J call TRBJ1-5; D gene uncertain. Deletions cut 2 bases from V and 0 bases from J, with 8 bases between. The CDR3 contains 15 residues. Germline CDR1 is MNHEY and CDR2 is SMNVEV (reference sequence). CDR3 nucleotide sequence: TGTGCCAGCAGTTTAGTGTGGAGTAGCAATCAGCCCCAGCATTTT. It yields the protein CASSLVWSSNQPQHF.

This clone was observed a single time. CDR3 DNA sequence: TGTGCCAGCAGTCGAATCGACGAGCAGTACTTC. Residues: CASSRIDEQYF. The chain links TRBV2 to TRBJ2-7, with unresolved D. The CDR3 runs 11 residues. The V end lost 5 bases, the J end lost 5 bases, and 7 bases lay between the germline ends. Germline loops: CDR1 SNHLY, CDR2 FYNNEI.

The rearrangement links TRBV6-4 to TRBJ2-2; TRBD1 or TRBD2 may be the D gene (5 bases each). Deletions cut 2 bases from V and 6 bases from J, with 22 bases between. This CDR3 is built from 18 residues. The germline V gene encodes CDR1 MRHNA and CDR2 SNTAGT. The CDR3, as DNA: TGTGCCAGCAGTGACCAGCCGATAGGGGAGCTTGGGGCCGGGGAGCTGTTTTTT. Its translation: CASSDQPIGELGAGELFF.

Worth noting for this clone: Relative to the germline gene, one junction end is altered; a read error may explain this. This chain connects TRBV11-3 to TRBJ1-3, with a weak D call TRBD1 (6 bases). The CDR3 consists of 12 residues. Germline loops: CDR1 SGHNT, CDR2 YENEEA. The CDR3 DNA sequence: TGCTTATGGGGGCGCGGCAGAAACACCATATATTTT. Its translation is CLWGRGRNTIYF.

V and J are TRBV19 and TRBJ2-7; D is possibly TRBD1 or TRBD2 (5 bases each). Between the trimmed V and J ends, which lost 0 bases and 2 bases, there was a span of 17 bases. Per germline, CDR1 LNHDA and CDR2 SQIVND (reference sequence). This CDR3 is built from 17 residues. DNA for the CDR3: TGTGCCAGTAGTATAGATTTCAGGAGGCAGGGAGCCTACGAGCAGTACTTC. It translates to CASSIDFRRQGAYEQYF.

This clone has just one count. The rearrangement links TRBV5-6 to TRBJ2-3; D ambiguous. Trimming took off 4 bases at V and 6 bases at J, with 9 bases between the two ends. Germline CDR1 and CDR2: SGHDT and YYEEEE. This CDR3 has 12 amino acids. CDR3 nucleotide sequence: TGTGCCAGCAGCCGATTCACGGATACGCAGTATTTT. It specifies CASSRFTDTQYF.

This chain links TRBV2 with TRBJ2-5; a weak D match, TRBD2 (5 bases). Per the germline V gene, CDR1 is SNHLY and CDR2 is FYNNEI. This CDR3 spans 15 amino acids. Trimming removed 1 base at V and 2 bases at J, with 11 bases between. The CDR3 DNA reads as TGTGCCAGCAGTGAAGGAGGGCTAGAACAAGAGACCCAGTACTTC. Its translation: CASSEGGLEQETQYF.

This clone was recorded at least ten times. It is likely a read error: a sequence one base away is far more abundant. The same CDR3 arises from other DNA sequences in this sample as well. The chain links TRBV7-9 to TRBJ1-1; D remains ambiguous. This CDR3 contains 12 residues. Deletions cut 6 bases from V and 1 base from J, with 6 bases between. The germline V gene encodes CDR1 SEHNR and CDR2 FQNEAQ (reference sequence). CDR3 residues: CASSTANTEAFF. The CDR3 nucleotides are TGTGCCAGCAGTACGGCGAACACTGAAGCTTTCTTT.

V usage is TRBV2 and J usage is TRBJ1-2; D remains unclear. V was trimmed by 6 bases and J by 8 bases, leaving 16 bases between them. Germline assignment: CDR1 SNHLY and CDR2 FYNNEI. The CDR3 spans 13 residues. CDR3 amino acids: CASRERQAGGYTF. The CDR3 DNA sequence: TGTGCCAGCAGGGAACGACAAGCGGGAGGCTACACCTTC. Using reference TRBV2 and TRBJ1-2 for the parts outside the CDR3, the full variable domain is EPEVTQTPSHQVTQMGQEVILRCVPISNHLYFYWYRQILGQKVEFLVSFYNNEISEKSEIFDDQFSVERPDGSNFTLKIRSTKLEDSAMYFCASRERQAGGYTFGSGTRLTVV.